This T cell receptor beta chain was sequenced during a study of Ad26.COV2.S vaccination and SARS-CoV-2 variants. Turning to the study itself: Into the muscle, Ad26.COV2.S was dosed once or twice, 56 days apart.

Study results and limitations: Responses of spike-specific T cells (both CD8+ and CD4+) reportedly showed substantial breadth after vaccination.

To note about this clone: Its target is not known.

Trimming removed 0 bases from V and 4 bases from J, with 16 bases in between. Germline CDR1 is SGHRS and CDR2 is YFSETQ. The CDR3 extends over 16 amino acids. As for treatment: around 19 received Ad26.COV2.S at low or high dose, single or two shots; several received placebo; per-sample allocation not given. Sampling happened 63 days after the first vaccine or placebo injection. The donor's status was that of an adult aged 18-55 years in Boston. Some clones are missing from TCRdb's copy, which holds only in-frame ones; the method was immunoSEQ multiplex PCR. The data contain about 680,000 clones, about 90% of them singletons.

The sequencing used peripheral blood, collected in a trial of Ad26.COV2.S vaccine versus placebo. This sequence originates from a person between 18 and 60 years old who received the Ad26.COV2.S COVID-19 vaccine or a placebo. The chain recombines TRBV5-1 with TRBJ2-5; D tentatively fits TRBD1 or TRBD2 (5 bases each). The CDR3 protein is CASSLGSGFEGETQYF. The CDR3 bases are TGCGCCAGCAGCTTGGGCTCAGGGTTTGAGGGAGAGACCCAGTACTTC. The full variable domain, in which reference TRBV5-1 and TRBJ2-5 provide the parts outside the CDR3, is KAGVTQTPRYLIKTRGQQVTLSCSPISGHRSVSWYQQTPGQGLQFLFEYFSETQRNKGNFPGRFSGRQFSNSRSEMNVSTLELGDSALYLCASSLGSGFEGETQYFGPGTRLLVL.